The T cell receptor beta chain described here comes from a study of CD8 T cells in Susac syndrome. Germline V CDR1 and CDR2: SQVTM, ANQGSEA. CDR3 length: 12 residues. V was pared by 0 bases and J by 5 bases, with 7 bases between. The RNA, roughly 0.5 to 1 ug, was put through reverse transcription using random hexamers. TCR beta CDR3 was amplified by immunoSEQ covering 54 Vbeta and 13 Jbeta. MiXCR was run by TCRdb on the immunoSEQ multiplex PCR reads, yielding one entry per CDR3 protein. The repertoire holds roughly 250,000 distinct CDR3 sequences, about 95% seen once, with 0.08% to 0.11% in the top ten.

V usage is TRBV29-1 and J usage is TRBJ2-5; D is possibly TRBD1 (5 bases). Sequencing was performed on CD4+ T cells from PBMCs. The clonotype comes from a human donor with Susac syndrome. The CDR3 region has the DNA TGCAGCGTTGAAGAGGGGCCGGAGACCCAGTACTTC. It is translated as CSVEEGPETQYF.